Below are 6 T cell receptor beta chains sequenced from a single sample in a study of shared clonotypes between healthy human individuals. TCRdb keeps only in-frame clones here, not all; method: immunoSEQ multiplex PCR. The sample contains over a million clones, roughly 95% of which appear only once. The sequencing input was naive CD4+ T cells sorted from blood. Subset here: CD45RA+ positively selected. Receptors originate from a man aged 30 to 45 in good health.

The chain is built from TRBV28 and TRBJ2-5, with D perhaps assigned TRBD1 or TRBD2 (6 bases each). The germline gives CDR1 MDHEN, CDR2 SYDVKM. The CDR3 has 15 residues. V shed 1 base and J shed 5 bases, with 14 bases lying between them. CDR3 residues: CASSLFGGRWETQYF. CDR3 DNA sequence: TGTGCCAGCAGTTTATTCGGGGGCCGTTGGGAGACCCAGTACTTC.

The rearrangement uses TRBV10-2 and TRBJ2-1; D may be TRBD1 or TRBD2 (6 bases each). Germline values: CDR1 WSHSY, CDR2 SAAADI. The CDR3 is 16 amino acids. V was shortened by 4 bases and J by 1 base, with 14 bases between the two germline ends. CDR3 sequence (DNA): TGCGCCAGCAGTGCGGAAGGGGGGCTATCCTACAATGAGCAGTTCTTC. Translating it yields CASSAEGGLSYNEQFF.

The CDR3 sequence is CAISDGGDHEQYF. CDR3 in DNA: TGTGCCATCAGTGATGGAGGGGACCACGAGCAGTACTTC. This chain uses TRBV10-3 with TRBJ2-7, with D possibly matching TRBD2 (6 bases). V gave up 3 bases and J gave up 5 bases, with 11 bases separating them. This CDR3 spans 13 amino acids. The germline V gene has CDR1 ENHRY and CDR2 SYGVKD.

The V gene is TRBV10-3, the J gene TRBJ2-7; TRBD2 matches 8 bases. The CDR3 extends over 15 amino acids. V was clipped by 8 bases and J by 0 bases; unmatched bases: 9. In germline, CDR1 is ENHRY, CDR2 SYGVKD. The CDR3 DNA reads TGTGCCATCCGGGAGACTAGCGAACGCTCCTACGAGCAGTACTTC. Protein: CAIRETSERSYEQYF.

This chain links TRBV7-8 with TRBJ2-5; 8 bases map to TRBD1. Germline assignment: CDR1 SGHVS and CDR2 FQNEAQ. V dropped 5 bases and J dropped 3; count of bases not matched to a gene: 5. The CDR3 is made up of 14 amino acids. The CDR3 coding sequence is TGTGCCAGCAGCACTCAGACAGGGGAAGAGACCCAGTACTTC. This encodes CASSTQTGEETQYF.

CDR3 DNA sequence: TGTGCCAGCAGTTACGGAGGGACAGATACGCAGTATTTT. Its protein product is CASSYGGTDTQYF. The rearrangement joins TRBV11-3 to TRBJ2-3; a possible D gene is TRBD2 (6 bases). Germline V gives CDR1 SGHNT, CDR2 YENEEA. Between the trimmed V and J ends, which lost 6 bases and 3 bases, there was a span of 10 bases. CDR3 length: 13 residues.